Each of the 17 T cell receptor beta chains below was sequenced from the same sample in a study of T cell repertoires in cytomegalovirus infection (dated by TCRdb to the late 2010s). These reads were obtained on an Illumina HiSeq 1500. The raw public reads went through TCRdb reprocessing: fastp at Q25, MiXCR clone calling, in-frame beta chains kept. Each record represents a unique CDR3 protein, reported with the most common genes and DNA among its rows. The sample table records under 200,000 distinct CDR3 sequences; nearly 9.5% of these occur just once. Of the sample, about 4.2% falls within the top ten clones. The sequenced sample was PBMCs. These TCRs come from a human donor in good health (CMV status not recorded). Some clones in this sample may be carry-over from other donors' samples.

The chain has TRBV5-1 and TRBJ2-7; TRBD2 agrees at 9 bases. CDR1 and CDR2 from the germline V gene are SGHRS and YFSETQ. There are 14 residues in the CDR3. The ends lost 3 bases at V and 3 bases at J; junction bases unmatched: 4. The CDR3 is CASSSAGGVYEQYF. The CDR3 DNA reads as TGCGCCAGCAGCTCGGCGGGAGGGGTCTACGAGCAGTACTTC.

This clonotype showed up just a few times. J is TRBJ2-7 and V is TRBV7-9, with 7 bases matching TRBD1. V lost 6 bases, J lost 2 bases, and 7 bases stayed unmatched. Germline values: CDR1 SEHNR, CDR2 FQNEAQ (reference sequence). There are 14 residues in the CDR3. CDR3 in amino acids: CASSFPGQTYEQYF. The CDR3 DNA is TGTGCCAGCAGTTTCCCGGGACAGACCTACGAGCAGTACTTC.

This clonotype was detected ten times or more. This chain joins TRBV7-8 and TRBJ1-2, with D perhaps TRBD1 (6 bases). This CDR3 is 13 amino acids long. Germline CDR1 is SGHVS and CDR2 is FQNEAQ. V lost 1 base to trimming and J lost 8 bases, with 11 bases between them. In DNA, the CDR3 is TGTGCCAGCAGCTTAGGACAGGTCGAGGGCTACACCTTC. This translates into CASSLGQVEGYTF.

The rearrangement uses TRBV29-1 and TRBJ2-3; D is unresolved. This CDR3 region has 11 residues. The germline V gene has CDR1 SQVTM and CDR2 ANQGSEA. With 8 bases removed from V and 6 bases from J, the gap between germline ends came to 12 bases. In DNA form, the CDR3 reads TGCAGCACCAAAGGTGGCGATACGCAGTATTTT. Residues: CSTKGGDTQYF.

This chain joins TRBV11-2 and TRBJ1-4; TRBD1 might be the D (6 bases). V was trimmed by 5 bases and J by 0 bases, leaving 16 bases between them. Germline lookup yields CDR1 SGHAT and CDR2 FQNNGV. The CDR3 has 17 amino acids. CDR3 residues: CASSRGLGAATNEKLFF. CDR3 coding DNA: TGTGCCAGCAGCCGTGGATTGGGGGCTGCAACTAATGAAAAACTGTTTTTT.

This clonotype came up many times. V usage is TRBV10-2 and J usage is TRBJ2-1; TRBD2 matches at 7 bases. Trimming took 6 bases from V and 1 from J; bases not matched to a gene: 3. CDR3 length: 14 residues. The germline V gene encodes CDR1 WSHSY and CDR2 SAAADI. This CDR3 is CASSGAGSYNEQFF. CDR3 nucleotide sequence: TGCGCCAGCAGCGGAGCGGGGTCCTACAATGAGCAGTTCTTC.

This clonotype was observed many times. The gene calls are TRBV6-2 or TRBV6-3 and TRBJ2-2; 9 nucleotides agree with TRBD2. Trimming took 6 bases from V and 2 from J; bases not matched to a gene: 4. The CDR3 covers 15 residues. Germline CDR1 reads MNHEY; CDR2 reads SVGEGT. The CDR3 DNA is TGTGCCAGCAGCCCGACTAGCGGAAACACCGGGGAGCTGTTTTTT. It codes for CASSPTSGNTGELFF.

This clonotype occurred many times. The chain links TRBV5-4 to TRBJ1-1; D is ambiguous. Between the trimmed V and J ends, which lost 0 bases and 1 base, there was a span of 10 bases. Germline-derived CDR1 and CDR2 are SGHNT and YYREEE (reference sequence). The CDR3 spans 15 residues. The CDR3 loop is CASSLEFGKNTEAFF. CDR3 sequence (DNA): TGTGCCAGCAGCTTGGAATTCGGAAAGAACACTGAAGCTTTCTTT. Variable domain in full (rest from reference TRBV5-4 and TRBJ1-1): ETGVTQSPTHLIKTRGQQVTLRCSSQSGHNTVSWYQQALGQGPQFIFQYYREEENGRGNFPPRFSGLQFPNYSSELNVNALELDDSALYLCASSLEFGKNTEAFFGQGTRLTVV.

In this sample, this clonotype turned up many times. The J gene is TRBJ1-2, the V gene TRBV4-2; 7 nucleotides match TRBD1. V lost 2 bases to trimming and J lost 4 bases; unmatched junction nucleotides: 13. The CDR3 has 17 residues. The germline V gene has CDR1 LGHNA and CDR2 YNFKEQ. The CDR3 loop is CASSQFRSGQGVYGYTF. CDR3 DNA: TGTGCCAGCAGCCAATTTCGGTCGGGGCAGGGGGTCTATGGCTACACCTTC.

This clonotype has at least ten counts. The chain combines TRBV2 with TRBJ2-7; TRBD1 agrees at 10 bases. CDR1 is SNHLY, CDR2 FYNNEI, per germline. Trimming removed 6 bases from V and 1 base from J; junction bases left unmatched: 6. The CDR3 runs to 15 residues. The CDR3 coding sequence is TGTGCCAGCAGCGGGACAGGGGAAACTTCCTACGAGCAGTACTTC. Translation gives CASSGTGETSYEQYF.

V and J are TRBV28 and TRBJ1-2; no clear D. The germline gives CDR1 MDHEN, CDR2 SYDVKM. This CDR3 is built from 10 residues. The CDR3 DNA reads TGTGGAACCTTTAACTATGGCTACACCTTC. Its protein product is CGTFNYGYTF.

The rearrangement uses TRBV6-2 or TRBV6-3 and TRBJ2-1; TRBD2 might be the D (6 bases). The germline V gene has CDR1 MNHEY and CDR2 SVGEGT. The CDR3 length is 15 residues. V was pared by 6 bases and J by 8 bases, with 20 bases between. CDR3 nucleotide sequence: TGTGCCAGCAGCCGGCTCGGGACTTCTAACCATGAGCAGTTCTTC. Protein product: CASSRLGTSNHEQFF.

The gene calls are TRBV11-2 and TRBJ2-7, with TRBD1 matching 8 bases. V lost 3 bases and J lost 3; bases outside the gene matches: 4. CDR3 length: 14 amino acids. Germline CDR1 is SGHAT and CDR2 is FQNNGV. DNA of the CDR3: TGTGCCAGCAGCTTCTCCGGACAGGGCTACGAGCAGTACTTC. Residues: CASSFSGQGYEQYF.

On this clonotype itself: A much more abundant neighbour one base away suggests this may be a read error. This CDR3 fails to terminate in the conserved phenylalanine or tryptophan, so it likely reflects a read error. The chain carries TRBV7-2 and TRBJ2-7; maybe TRBD1 (6 bases). The CDR3 has 14 amino acids. Trimming removed 4 bases at V and 3 bases at J, with 13 bases between. Germline V gene data show CDR1 as SGHTA and CDR2 as FQGNSA. The CDR3 DNA reads as TGTGCCAGCAGCTCCACAGGGTACCTCTACGAGCAGTACTTA. It codes for CASSSTGYLYEQYL.

This chain joins TRBV19 and TRBJ1-5, with D uncertain. V was shortened by 2 bases and J by 2 bases, with 7 bases between the two germline ends. The CDR3 loop spans 14 amino acids. Germline loops: CDR1 LNHDA, CDR2 SQIVND (reference sequence). CDR3: CASSILGGNQPQHF. CDR3 bases: TGTGCCAGTAGTATATTGGGCGGCAATCAGCCCCAGCATTTT.

This clonotype has a handful of counts. The chain uses TRBV7-9 and TRBJ1-1; 7 nucleotides line up with TRBD1. V lost 5 bases and J lost 12; bases outside the gene matches: 6. From germline, CDR1 is SEHNR and CDR2 FQNEAQ (reference sequence). CDR3 length: 11 amino acids. CDR3 in amino acids: CASSLDRIPFF. The DNA of the CDR3 is TGTGCCAGCAGCCTGGACAGGATCCCTTTCTTT.

Only a few counts were recorded for this clonotype. The chain employs TRBV29-1 and TRBJ2-1; 13 nucleotides match TRBD2. The CDR3 is 14 residues long. Germline assignment: CDR1 SQVTM and CDR2 ANQGSEA. V shed 6 bases, J shed 6 bases, and the junction held 5 bases outside the gene matches. The CDR3 sequence is CSVLGLAGFNEQFF. CDR3 nucleotides: TGCAGCGTCTTGGGACTAGCGGGGTTCAATGAGCAGTTCTTC.